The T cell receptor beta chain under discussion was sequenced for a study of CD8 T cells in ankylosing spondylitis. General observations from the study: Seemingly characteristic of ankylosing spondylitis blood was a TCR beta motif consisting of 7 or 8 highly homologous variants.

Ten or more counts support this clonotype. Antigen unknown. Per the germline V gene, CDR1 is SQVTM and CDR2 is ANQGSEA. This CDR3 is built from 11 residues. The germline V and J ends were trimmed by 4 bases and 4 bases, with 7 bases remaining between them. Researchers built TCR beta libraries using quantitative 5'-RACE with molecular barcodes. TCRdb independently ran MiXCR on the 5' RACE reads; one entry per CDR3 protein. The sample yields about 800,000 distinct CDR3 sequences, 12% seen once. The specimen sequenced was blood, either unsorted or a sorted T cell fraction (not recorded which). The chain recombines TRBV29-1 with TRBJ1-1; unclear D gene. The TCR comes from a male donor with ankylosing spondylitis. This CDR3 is CSVAGSTEAFF. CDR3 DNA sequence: TGCAGCGTTGCTGGGAGCACTGAAGCTTTCTTT. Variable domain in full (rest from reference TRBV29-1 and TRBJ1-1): SAVISQKPSRDICQRGTSLTIQCQVDSQVTMMFWYRQQPGQSLTLIATANQGSEATYESGFVIDKFPISRPNLTFSTLTVSNMSPEDSSIYLCSVAGSTEAFFGQGTRLTVV.